Following are 7 T cell receptor beta chains from one sample sequenced in a study of T cells expressing NK-cell markers (dated by TCRdb to the early 2020s). Receptors were amplified or captured by 5' RACE. The sample was run on an Illumina HiSeq 2000. TCRdb reprocessed the public reads and reports one entry per CDR3 protein sequence, without DNA. The table for this sample records 250,000 or so distinct CDR3 sequences. The biggest ten clones account for 3.5% to 5% of the sample. Sequences were obtained from blood T cells: a sorted CD56 or NKG2C T cell subset, CD4+ or CD8+ T cells, or bulk PBMC T cells (not recorded which). The receptor source for this set is a woman aged 18-70 years in good health.

The V gene is TRBV7-8, the J gene TRBJ2-3; TCRdb picks TRBD2, but there is no DNA to check that call. The CDR3 has 16 amino acids. Germline CDR1 is SGHVS and CDR2 is FQNEAQ. CDR3 in amino acids: CASSLVGTTGADTQYF.

CDR3 sequence: CASTRGSGDSPLHF. This chain uses TRBV6-1 with TRBJ1-6; TCRdb indicates TRBD1, and absent DNA this call remains unverified. The CDR3 totals 14 residues. Per germline, CDR1 MNHNS and CDR2 SASEGT.

This chain uses TRBV20-1 with TRBJ2-7. The CDR3 has 11 residues. Germline lookup yields CDR1 DFQATT and CDR2 SNEGSKA (reference sequence). The CDR3 spells CSARVSYEQYF.

The chain carries TRBV2 and TRBJ1-2; the D gene TCRdb calls, TRBD1, cannot be checked with no DNA. CDR3 length: 15 amino acids. The germline V gene encodes CDR1 SNHLY and CDR2 FYNNEI. This CDR3 is CASMVDRPSNYGYTF.

The rearrangement uses TRBV11-1 and TRBJ2-1; the TCRdb call, TRBD2, lacks DNA for checking. This CDR3 is 17 amino acids long. The germline V gene has CDR1 SGHAT and CDR2 FQDESV (reference sequence). This CDR3 reads CASSWGLAAKGGNEQFF.

The chain combines TRBV6-1 with TRBJ2-7; the TCRdb call, TRBD1, lacks DNA for checking. Germline V CDR1 and CDR2: MNHNS, SASEGT. The CDR3 spans 16 residues. This CDR3 is CASSGGTIAGSYEQYF.

The chain uses TRBV3-1 and TRBJ2-1; TCRdb returns TRBD1, unconfirmable since there is no DNA. The CDR3 spans 14 residues. Per germline, CDR1 LGHDT and CDR2 YNNKEL (reference sequence). CDR3: CASSRRGALSEQFF.